These T cell receptor beta chains were read from a single sample in a study of cytomegalovirus exposure and HLA in healthy donors. Sequencing used immunoSEQ multiplex PCR; TCRdb keeps in-frame clones, though not all of them. Among approximately 120,000 clones listed, around 80% were seen once. Sequencing was done on a sample of PBMCs. The receptors derive from a woman between 55 and 75 years old in good health and CMV-seropositive. Each CDR3 is given with its conserved first and last residue. D genes are given only for firm matches. Only part of the rows carry a size: once, few, many, or a class if the clone is expanded.

j_call v_call clone_size d_call cdr3_aa cdr3_nt
TRBJ1-6 TRBV5-1 few . CASSPEAANSPLHF TGCGCCAGCAGCCCTGAGGCTGCGAATTCACCCCTCCACTTT
TRBJ2-5 TRBV7-8 . . CASSLGRGKETQYF TGTGCCAGCAGCTTAGGACGCGGAAAAGAGACCCAGTACTTC
TRBJ2-1 TRBV29-1 . . CSVGQSRGNEQFF TGCAGCGTTGGACAAAGCCGGGGCAATGAGCAGTTCTTC
TRBJ1-2 TRBV4-1 once . CASSQDVRAYGYTF TGCGCCAGCAGCCAAGATGTCAGGGCTTATGGCTACACCTTC
TRBJ2-3 TRBV5-1 . TRBD2 CASSFGSLAGATDTQYF TGCGCCAGCAGCTTTGGGAGTCTAGCGGGCGCCACAGATACGCAGTATTTT
TRBJ2-7 TRBV6-5 . TRBD1 CASGGTGGSYEQYF TGTGCCAGCGGGGGGACAGGGGGCTCCTACGAGCAGTACTTC
TRBJ2-6 TRBV27 . TRBD1 CASSSTGAGANVLTF TGTGCCAGCAGTTCAACAGGGGCTGGGGCCAACGTCCTGACTTTC
TRBJ2-5 TRBV7-2 . TRBD1 CASSNYRGSVGETQYF TGTGCCAGCAGCAATTACAGGGGTAGCGTGGGAGAGACCCAGTACTTC
TRBJ2-6 TRBV14 few TRBD1 CASSQDIVQGALLVGANVLTF TGTGCCAGCAGCCAAGATATTGTTCAGGGGGCCTTACTGGTCGGGGCCAACGTCCTGACTTTC
TRBJ2-7 TRBV5-1 . . CASSLGPTGQGVEQYF TGCGCCAGCAGCTTGGGGCCAACAGGGCAAGGGGTCGAGCAGTACTTC
TRBJ1-1 TRBV7-3 . . CASSTGRGVTEAFF TGTGCCAGCAGTACCGGTAGAGGTGTCACTGAAGCTTTCTTT
TRBJ1-2 TRBV7-2 . . CASSPNGWYGYTF TGTGCCAGCAGCCCTAACGGGTGGTATGGCTACACCTTC
TRBJ1-2 TRBV7-2 . TRBD1 CASSRDRDYGYTF TGTGCCAGCAGCCGGGACAGGGACTATGGCTACACCTTC
TRBJ2-7 TRBV5-6 . TRBD2 CASSLGLAVREQYF TGTGCCAGCAGCTTGGGACTAGCGGTCAGGGAGCAGTACTTC
TRBJ1-4 TRBV4-1 . TRBD1 CASSHVQGGLELFF TGCGCCAGCAGCCATGTTCAGGGGGGTTTGGAACTGTTTTTT